The entry below describes one TCR beta chain. The specificity of this receptor is unknown. No base qualities exist here, and no much larger clone lies one base off it. This entry is derived from a study of cytomegalovirus exposure and HLA in healthy donors (dated by TCRdb to the late 2010s). Looking at the study overall: In an earlier analysis of 550 to 750 of the donors, less than 350 Gb of sequence data and just under 120 million unique TCR beta sequences from roughly 180 million T cells were reported. Around 320 gigabases of sequencing data and tens of millions of unique TCR sequences were included in an early release covering several hundred HLA-typed donors. Of the roughly 390 genotyped donors, 81% fell in the genetic ancestry cluster associated with self-reported Caucasian donors. The study was designed to test whether signatures of past pathogen exposure could be identified by cataloging public T cell receptors. The study used immunosequencing to profile the T cell repertoires of several hundred subjects and linked those repertoires to cytomegalovirus serostatus. Along with the approximately 650-subject first cohort, a separate validation cohort of about 110 different subjects was used. The study combined high-throughput TCR immunosequencing, statistical association of individual TCRs with disease status, and machine learning to predict cytomegalovirus infection status. To study patterns of TCR occurrence, a later analysis re-analyzed previously published TCR beta repertoires from under 750 donors and added high-resolution HLA genotyping. The later analysis used no new phenotypic data to find candidate immune exposures, relying instead on TCR beta sequences and their occurrence across donors. In an earlier analysis of several hundred of the donors, high-throughput TCR beta sequencing was used to judge whether each TCR beta V gene segment behaved as functional or pseudogenic. Donor age, sex, ethnicity and CMV serostatus were collected together with the repertoire data. A later genetic analysis took genome-wide SNP genotypes for 398 of the 666 donors and used that subset as a discovery cohort. All discovery cohort repertoires had been generated on a single sequencing platform. Class I and class II HLA loci were covered by the typing at four-digit resolution. Typing coverage varied by locus: roughly 629-640 donors for A, B, C, DRB1 and DQB1; 522 for DQA1; approximately 610 for DPA1; approximately 470 for DPB1. Roughly 5 DR-DQ haplotypes were handled as single units for association and clustering, since linkage in the cohort was strong. Among roughly 370 genotyped donors of the cohort, an average of around 240,000 unique TCR beta nucleotide sequences were sequenced per donor, approximately 20% of them non-productive.

The cohort was made up of hundreds of healthy bone marrow donors. All cohort members were sampled while nominally healthy, although unrecorded immune exposures were likely present. The donor tested CMV seropositive, placing the donor among the 250 to 350 seropositive members of the cohort. A peripheral blood sample was collected from each donor, and TCR beta sequencing was performed on peripheral blood mononuclear cells. The Qiagen DNeasy Blood Extraction Kit was used to extract genomic DNA from the blood cell samples. The library relied on the immunoSEQ multiplex PCR assay. A mixture of 60 forward primers for TCR Vbeta segments and 13 reverse primers for TCR Jbeta segments was used in the multiplex PCR. Amplification of the CDR3 region of rearranged TCR beta genes was performed with a multiplex PCR assay on genomic DNA. The Illumina HiSeq System was used to sequence the amplified TCR beta libraries as 87-base-pair reads. In the paper's pipeline: A later analysis counted approximately 74 million unique TCR beta chains across the 670 or so repertoires, and some 12 million of these chains were shared by at least two donors. Raw reads were error-corrected and collapsed into unique sequences with a nearest-neighbor algorithm that merged closely related sequences to remove PCR and sequencing errors. Alignment of CDR3 sequences to IMGT reference sequences was used to assign V, D and J gene segments. Each retained sequence needed at least a six-nucleotide match to both a V gene segment and a J gene segment. Rearrangements were classified as productive when the CDR3 lacked stop codons and remained in frame with V and J, and all other rearrangements were classified as non-productive. CDR3 was defined according to IMGT convention as the region running from the second conserved V-encoded cysteine to the conserved J-encoded phenylalanine. The earlier analysis of about 500 of the donors excluded sequences that lacked an unambiguous match to a single V gene segment. In an earlier analysis of approximately 550 of the donors, V segments were called functional above 56.7% productive rearrangements and were called segregating when the between-donor standard deviation exceeded 5%. To diagnose cytomegalovirus status from the catalog of TCR beta chain sequences, a statistical classification framework was built. V and J gene assignment, in a later analysis, came from comparing TCR nucleotide sequences with IMGT/GENE-DB human TR gene sequences. In a later analysis, CDR3 sequences and most-parsimonious VDJ recombination scenarios were assigned using the TCRdist pipeline. A later analysis defined each TCR beta chain by its CDR3 amino acid sequence plus V-gene family, and excluded reads lacking a unique V-gene family. A later analysis removed 592 highly shared, low-generation-probability nucleotide sequences to deal with suspected cross-contamination and a sequencing artifact. A later analysis calculated a clonal expansion index for each public chain from normalized within-repertoire ranks of inferred template counts. In a later analysis, generation probabilities were computed using a VDJ recombination model fitted to out-of-frame rearrangements, and the results were checked against IGoR. In a later analysis, hypergeometric tests were used to score TCR-TCR, TCR-HLA and TCR-CMV co-occurrence, with a repertoire-size bias correction applied to TCR pairs. To estimate false discovery rates, a later analysis permuted the HLA or CMV assignments 20 times. In a later analysis, co-occurring TCRs were grouped with DBSCAN, and TCRdist sequence similarity was added when clustering was performed within HLA-allele-positive subsets. Repertoires with fewer than 30,000 or more than 120,000 public chains were left out of co-occurrence clustering, as were a handful of repertoires with anomalous nucleotide sharing. Held by TCRdb, this immuneACCESS table contains in-frame sequences only and omits some clones. Under half of the omission traces to an unresolved V gene where checked; the cause of the rest is unknown. V and J calls and clone size are given by that table; D and trimming were obtained from the DNA. The sample has 100,000 or so clones on record, around 74% of them singletons. The ten largest clones represent roughly 15% of the sample.

Study-wide findings and limitations: Several of the top co-occurrence clusters appeared to be linked to parvovirus B19, influenza, CMV and Epstein-Barr virus, according to a later analysis. In a later analysis, the rate of TCR association differed among HLA loci, with DRB1 alleles having the most associated TCRs and HLA-C alleles having the fewest. The classifier was reported to diagnose cytomegalovirus status with high specificity and sensitivity in both the original and validation cohorts. In this cohort, only TCR beta chains were sequenced, and detectable features were limited by the absence of alpha or paired-chain data. The sequencing pipeline was judged likely to have produced a cluster of highly shared sequence variants as a technical artifact. Immune exposure information for the cohort was limited to CMV serostatus. In an earlier analysis of approximately 600 of the donors, most TCR beta V segments were observed in productive rearrangements about 90% or about 30% of the time, broadly matching IMGT annotations. According to a later analysis, most CMV-associated TCR beta chains appeared to be HLA-restricted, and the HLA associations seemed to be driven largely by CMV exposure. Compared with equally common non-associated chains, HLA-associated TCR beta chains in a later analysis were more clonally expanded and had lower generation probabilities. Because counts were too low, roughly 18 rarely observed V segments, including chromosome 9 orphons, were left out of the earlier analysis of a few hundred of the donors. Correlated functional status among segregating V segments might reflect linkage disequilibrium, but an unknown experimental factor could not be ruled out. Specific HLA alleles were associated with 16,951 TCR beta sequences at a false discovery rate of 0.05 in a later analysis. It was suggested by the authors that the approach could potentially be generalized to other disease states and immunological phenotypes. A further reported finding was that TCR beta sequences accurately predicted the HLA-A and HLA-B alleles for most subjects in the first cohort. When HLA alleles, especially DR and DQ, strongly co-occurred, attributing TCR associations to individual alleles was difficult. In a later genetic analysis, a missense DCLRE1C variant was associated with V-gene and J-gene trimming of TCR beta chains, and the association was replicated in an independent cohort. Across donors, most TCR sequences were observed very rarely, whereas some public TCRs were present in many individuals. The presence/absence analyses assumed that sequencing depth was roughly uniform across donors, and that assumption may not be true. A total of 150 to 200 TCR beta chains were listed by the study as associated with cytomegalovirus. In vitro tests confirmed that a few of the cytomegalovirus-associated TCR beta chains recognize cytomegalovirus antigens. In a later genetic analysis, fewer N-insertions in productive TCRs were reported among donors in an Asian-associated ancestry cluster than the 666-donor mean. HLA typing was unavailable for some donors at each locus, so association tests used only the typed subset.

Sequencing used PBMCs. The clonotype was recovered from a male donor in good health and CMV-seropositive.

CDR3 loop: CASSVRAVYGYTF. At the DNA level, the sequence is TGTGCCAGCAGCGTGAGGGCGGTCTATGGCTACACCTTC. The chain links TRBV11-2 with TRBJ1-2; the D gene remains uncertain. CDR1 is given as SGHAT and CDR2 as FQNNGV, both from the germline V gene. The CDR3 sequence holds 13 residues, the cysteine and phenylalanine included. The DNA shown is the 39-base CDR3, in frame from base 1. Trimming costs V 5 bases and J 4 bases, and their ends lie 11 bases apart. The CDR3 plus the reference TRBV11-2 and TRBJ1-2 genes for the other parts give the full variable domain: EAGVAQSPRYKIIEKRQSVAFWCNPISGHATLYWYQQILGQGPKLLIQFQNNGVVDDSQLPKDRFSAERLKGVDSTLKIQPAKLEDSAVYLCASSVRAVYGYTFGSGTRLTVV.